The rows below give T cell receptor beta chains drawn from one sample of a study of blood T cells in healthy people across ages. One entry per CDR3 protein results from TCRdb running MiXCR on the 5' RACE reads. The table shows some 1,800,000 distinct CDR3 sequences, with roughly 43% occurring only once. Material for sequencing was blood. The source of these receptors is a human donor in good health. The CDR3 runs from the conserved cysteine through the conserved F or W. The order of the fields is V gene, CDR3 length, J gene, clone size, D gene, CDR3 protein, CDR3 DNA. The D gene is left open where the match is weak. Clone size, where shown, is once, few, many, or a class for clones that have expanded.

>TRBV6-1|16|TRBJ1-5|.|TRBD1
CASSRQGAFGNQPQHF
TGTGCCAGCAGTCGACAGGGAGCATTTGGCAATCAGCCCCAGCATTTT
>TRBV15|14|TRBJ1-1|.|.
CATSRDRPEHEAFF
TGTGCCACCAGCAGAGATCGGCCGGAGCATGAAGCTTTCTTT
>TRBV29-1|13|TRBJ2-1|.|.
CSVAGPTYNEQFF
TGCAGCGTTGCGGGGCCAACCTACAATGAGCAGTTCTTC
>TRBV4-1|16|TRBJ1-6|.|.
CASSQDLGPSSSPLHF
TGCGCCAGCAGCCAAGATCTTGGGCCTTCAAGTTCACCCCTCCACTTT
>TRBV20-1|14|TRBJ2-1|.|.
CSVRDWRGRNEQFF
TGCAGTGTTAGGGACTGGAGGGGCCGTAATGAGCAGTTCTTC
>TRBV5-1|15|TRBJ2-5|.|.
CASSSDSRYQETQYF
TGCGCCAGCAGCTCGGACTCTCGGTACCAAGAGACCCAGTACTTC
>TRBV7-2|13|TRBJ1-2|few|.
CASSLANGYGYTF
TGTGCCAGCAGCTTAGCCAACGGATATGGCTACACCTTC
>TRBV29-1|13|TRBJ2-7|few|TRBD1
CSVGPTGAWEQYF
TGCAGCGTGGGCCCAACAGGGGCTTGGGAGCAGTACTTC
>TRBV12-3/TRBV12-4|13|TRBJ1-6|few|.
CASSIFANSPLHF
TGTGCCAGCTCTATCTTTGCTAATTCACCCCTCCACTTT
>TRBV6-6|14|TRBJ2-5|.|.
CAGNKLGPQETQYF
TGTGCCGGCAACAAACTAGGGCCCCAAGAGACCCAGTACTTC
>TRBV20-1|14|TRBJ1-1|.|.
CSARTLERDTEAFF
TGCAGTGCTAGAACACTCGAACGGGACACTGAAGCTTTCTTT
>TRBV6-5|13|TRBJ2-1|few|.
CASSYSGGSGQFF
TGTGCCAGCAGTTACTCGGGCGGGTCAGGACAGTTCTTC
>TRBV4-2|14|TRBJ2-1|once|.
CASSQDWEYNEQLF
TGTGCCAGCAGCCAAGATTGGGAGTACAATGAGCAGTTATTC
>TRBV12-3/TRBV12-4|16|TRBJ2-1|.|TRBD1
CVSRRTGTGGFNEQFF
TGTGTCAGCAGGCGAACCGGGACAGGGGGCTTTAATGAGCAGTTCTTC
>TRBV2|14|TRBJ2-5|few|.
CASSDKQGFETQYF
TGTGCCAGCAGTGATAAACAGGGATTCGAGACCCAGTACTTC
>TRBV12-3/TRBV12-4|15|TRBJ2-3|few|.
CASSVHGVRADTQYF
TGTGCCAGCAGTGTACATGGGGTGAGGGCAGATACGCAGTATTTT
>TRBV12-3/TRBV12-4|13|TRBJ1-2|few|.
CASSLGRERGYTF
TGTGCCAGCAGTTTAGGAAGGGAGCGTGGCTACACCTTC
>TRBV4-2|15|TRBJ2-7|.|TRBD1
CAGSQEGTGGDEQYF
TGTGCCGGCAGCCAAGAGGGGACAGGGGGCGACGAGCAGTACTTC
>TRBV10-3|14|TRBJ2-7|few|.
CAISEPQGTYEQYF
TGTGCCATCAGTGAGCCCCAGGGGACCTACGAGCAGTACTTC
>TRBV6-2/TRBV6-3|15|TRBJ2-1|.|TRBD2
CASSLAGGTYNERFF
TGTGCCAGCAGTCTCGCGGGGGGAACCTACAATGAGCGGTTCTTC
>TRBV5-1|14|TRBJ2-6|.|TRBD2
CAGSGVAGANVLTF
TGCGCCGGCAGCGGGGTGGCTGGGGCCAACGTCCTGACTTTC
>TRBV12-5|13|TRBJ1-1|few|.
CASGFSGRTEAFF
TGTGCTAGTGGTTTTTCGGGGAGGACTGAAGCTTTCTTT
>TRBV15|14|TRBJ2-1|.|.
CATSRDRLPNEQFF
TGTGCCACCAGCAGAGATCGGCTTCCCAATGAGCAGTTCTTC
>TRBV20-1|15|TRBJ2-1|.|.
CSARGVGNSYNEQFF
TGCAGTGCTAGAGGGGTTGGAAACTCCTACAATGAGCAGTTCTTC
>TRBV6-6|13|TRBJ2-7|.|.
CASSRADFYEQYF
TGTGCCAGCAGCCGCGCCGACTTCTACGAGCAGTACTTC
>TRBV20-1|15|TRBJ2-1|.|TRBD2
CSARIPRGGDNEQFF
TGCAGTGCTAGAATCCCACGGGGGGGAGACAATGAGCAGTTCTTC
>TRBV11-2|13|TRBJ1-5|.|.
CASSLKARWPQHF
TGTGCCAGCAGCTTAAAAGCCCGTTGGCCCCAGCATTTT
>TRBV9|16|TRBJ1-4|few|TRBD1
CASSDDPGQGSEKLFF
TGTGCCAGCAGCGACGACCCAGGACAGGGGTCCGAAAAACTGTTTTTT
>TRBV7-2|15|TRBJ2-5|.|.
CASSTAIMDAREQYF
TGTGCCAGCAGCACTGCCATCATGGACGCGCGTGAGCAGTACTTC
>TRBV6-2/TRBV6-3|15|TRBJ2-1|.|TRBD1
CASNHLEDRYNEQFF
TGTGCCAGCAACCATCTCGAGGACAGGTACAATGAGCAGTTCTTC
>TRBV7-2|13|TRBJ2-3|few|.
CASSLPYTDTQYF
TGTGCCAGCAGTCTCCCCTACACAGATACGCAGTATTTT
>TRBV27|14|TRBJ1-5|.|.
CASSLSGGIQPQHF
TGTGCCAGCAGTTTATCTGGCGGGATTCAGCCCCAGCATTTT
>TRBV18|16|TRBJ1-1|.|.
CAGSQGVGSMNTEAFF
TGTGCCGGCTCACAAGGGGTAGGGAGTATGAACACTGAAGCTTTCTTT
>TRBV7-2|16|TRBJ2-3|.|TRBD2
CASRGGGGTPTDTQYF
TGTGCCAGCCGGGGGGGCGGGGGGACCCCCACAGATACGCAGTATTTT
>TRBV5-6|13|TRBJ2-1|once|.
CASSVAHYNEQFF
TGTGCCAGCAGCGTGGCCCACTACAATGAGCAGTTCTTC
>TRBV15|15|TRBJ2-4|few|TRBD2
CATSRAAGGKNIQYF
TGTGCCACCAGCAGAGCTGCGGGGGGCAAAAACATTCAGTACTTC
>TRBV5-1|15|TRBJ1-4|.|TRBD1
CASSLAGTADEKLFF
TGCGCCAGCAGCCTGGCCGGGACAGCCGACGAAAAACTGTTTTTT
>TRBV5-1|15|TRBJ2-1|.|.
CASSVRQPNYNEQFF
TGCGCCAGCAGCGTCAGACAGCCCAACTACAATGAGCAGTTCTTC
>TRBV29-1|15|TRBJ2-6|few|TRBD1
CSVRDRISGANVRTF
TGCAGCGTCCGGGACAGGATCTCTGGGGCCAACGTCCGGACTTTC
>TRBV2|13|TRBJ1-4|.|.
CASSWTLNEKLFF
TGTGCCAGCAGTTGGACACTTAATGAAAAACTGTTTTTT
>TRBV4-2|15|TRBJ2-2|.|.
CASSHDGLGAGELFF
TGTGCCAGCAGCCATGACGGTCTAGGGGCCGGGGAGCTGTTTTTT
>TRBV12-3/TRBV12-4|15|TRBJ2-3|many|.
CASSPAVGRTDTQYF
TGTGCCAGCAGTCCCGCCGTCGGCCGCACAGATACGCAGTATTTT
>TRBV7-2|13|TRBJ1-2|.|.
CATDKTFTYGYTF
TGTGCCACTGACAAGACCTTCACCTATGGCTACACCTTC
>TRBV15|16|TRBJ2-5|few|.
CATSPGPGEAQETQYF
TGTGCCACCAGCCCGGGTCCCGGGGAGGCCCAAGAGACCCAGTACTTC
>TRBV18|17|TRBJ2-3|few|.
CASSPLPGPVSTDTQYF
TGTGCCAGCTCACCATTGCCGGGGCCAGTTAGCACAGATACGCAGTATTTT
>TRBV20-1|16|TRBJ1-2|few|TRBD1
CSARDRGTGIQYGYTF
TGCAGTGCTAGAGATCGGGGGACAGGGATTCAGTATGGCTACACCTTC
>TRBV11-2|14|TRBJ1-2|few|TRBD1
CASTKGYRGDGYTF
TGTGCCAGCACCAAGGGGTACAGGGGAGATGGCTACACCTTC
>TRBV20-1|13|TRBJ2-3|.|TRBD2
CSASSGGVVTQYF
TGCAGTGCTTCTAGCGGGGGGGTAGTTACGCAGTATTTT
>TRBV20-1|14|TRBJ1-1|few|.
CSARVDSLGTEAFF
TGCAGTGCTAGAGTCGACAGTCTGGGGACTGAAGCTTTCTTT
>TRBV21-1|14|TRBJ2-3|once|.
CATRASDRTDTQYF
TGTGCCACACGCGCTTCCGACAGAACAGATACGCAGTATTTT
>TRBV28|13|TRBJ1-2|few|.
CASSFGSGYGYTF
TGTGCCAGCAGTTTTGGATCTGGCTATGGCTACACCTTC
>TRBV7-9|14|TRBJ2-1|.|TRBD2
CASSPGLAADEQFF
TGTGCCAGCAGCCCGGGACTAGCGGCAGACGAGCAGTTCTTC
>TRBV6-6|15|TRBJ2-1|.|TRBD2
CAGSPTSGGYSEQFF
TGTGCCGGCAGTCCCACTAGCGGGGGGTACAGTGAGCAGTTCTTC
>TRBV15|15|TRBJ1-2|.|.
CATSRDRGGEDGYTF
TGTGCCACCAGCAGAGATCGGGGGGGCGAGGATGGCTACACCTTC